Listed below are T cell receptor beta chains from one sample, sequenced in a study of response to subunit inactivated influenza vaccine. TCRdb fed the RT-PCR reads into MiXCR, producing one record per CDR3 protein. This repertoire shows about 800,000 distinct CDR3 sequences, 21% found once; its top ten account for about a tenth. Sequenced here: PBMCs from blood, sampled 4 to 6 days after vaccination. The receptors here all came from a man aged 45-65 years who received an inactivated influenza vaccine. CDR3s include the opening cysteine and the closing phenylalanine or tryptophan. Fields, in order: CDR3 protein, CDR3 DNA, clone size, D gene, J gene, V gene. A D gene is named only where the DNA matches it firmly. Clone size is stated in some rows and not others, as once, few, many or a class when expanded.

CDR3: CASSLRRGSSYNEQFF; DNA: TGTGCCAGCAGCTTAAGACGGGGGAGCTCCTACAATGAGCAGTTCTTC; size: few; D: NA; J: TRBJ2-1; V: TRBV11-2
CDR3: CAISERRTSGLLTGELFF; DNA: TGTGCCATCAGTGAGCGAAGGACTAGCGGTCTGTTAACCGGGGAGCTGTTTTTT; size: NA; D: TRBD2; J: TRBJ2-2; V: TRBV10-3
CDR3: CSASRSAGLGYTF; DNA: TGCAGTGCTAGCAGGTCGGCAGGGCTTGGCTACACCTTC; size: NA; D: NA; J: TRBJ1-2; V: TRBV20-1
CDR3: CASSIGQGSHEQYF; DNA: TGTGCCAGTAGTATAGGACAGGGGAGTCACGAGCAGTACTTC; size: few; D: TRBD1; J: TRBJ2-7; V: TRBV19
CDR3: CAIRASGQGGLYNEQFF; DNA: TGTGCCATCAGGGCAAGCGGACAGGGGGGCCTCTACAATGAGCAGTTCTTC; size: few; D: TRBD1; J: TRBJ2-1; V: TRBV10-3
CDR3: CASSVSAGGQETQYF; DNA: TGTGCCAGCAGCGTTTCAGCGGGAGGCCAAGAGACCCAGTACTTC; size: once; D: TRBD2; J: TRBJ2-5; V: TRBV9
CDR3: CASSDQAGSTEAFF; DNA: TGTGCCAGCAGCGACCAAGCGGGTAGCACTGAAGCTTTCTTT; size: NA; D: NA; J: TRBJ1-1; V: TRBV6-1
CDR3: CASNEGQETQYF; DNA: TGTGCCAGCAACGAGGGGCAAGAGACCCAGTACTTC; size: NA; D: NA; J: TRBJ2-5; V: TRBV2
CDR3: CASSIPDGTGELFF; DNA: TGTGCCAGCAGCATCCCGGACGGGACCGGGGAGCTGTTTTTT; size: NA; D: NA; J: TRBJ2-2; V: TRBV7-6
CDR3: CASSLGGIHSYEQYF; DNA: TGTGCCAGCAGCTTAGGCGGAATACACTCCTACGAGCAGTACTTC; size: few; D: NA; J: TRBJ2-7; V: TRBV11-1
CDR3: CASSKQGSGEETQYF; DNA: TGTGCCAGCAGTAAGCAGGGCAGTGGGGAAGAGACCCAGTACTTC; size: NA; D: NA; J: TRBJ2-5; V: TRBV28
CDR3: CASSPQGVPREQYF; DNA: TGTGCCAGCTCACCACAGGGTGTCCCCCGCGAGCAGTACTTC; size: NA; D: NA; J: TRBJ2-7; V: TRBV18
CDR3: CASSQMDRVDTQYF; DNA: TGCGCCAGCAGCCAGATGGACAGGGTGGATACGCAGTATTTT; size: NA; D: TRBD1; J: TRBJ2-3; V: TRBV4-3
CDR3: CASSYRRTKSYEQYF; DNA: TGTGCCAGCAGTTACCGACGGACTAAGTCCTACGAGCAGTACTTC; size: few; D: NA; J: TRBJ2-7; V: TRBV6-5
CDR3: CASSQLGQGPEQYF; DNA: TGTGCCAGCAGCCAGCTGGGACAGGGTCCCGAGCAGTACTTC; size: NA; D: TRBD1; J: TRBJ2-7; V: TRBV4-2
CDR3: CASSLEVGGIIAKNIQYF; DNA: TGTGCCAGCAGCTTAGAGGTGGGAGGTATCATAGCCAAAAACATTCAGTACTTC; size: few; D: NA; J: TRBJ2-4; V: TRBV11-2
CDR3: CASSLTRDTEAFF; DNA: TGCGCCAGCAGCTTGACAAGGGACACTGAAGCTTTCTTT; size: many; D: NA; J: TRBJ1-1; V: TRBV5-1
CDR3: CASSLASLAGGFQETQYF; DNA: TGTGCCAGCAGCTTGGCCTCGCTAGCGGGGGGCTTTCAAGAGACCCAGTACTTC; size: many; D: TRBD2; J: TRBJ2-5; V: TRBV5-5
CDR3: CAWSPWSGTYEQYF; DNA: TGTGCCTGGAGTCCATGGAGCGGGACTTACGAGCAGTACTTC; size: NA; D: TRBD2; J: TRBJ2-7; V: TRBV30
CDR3: CASKPPERGFTDTQYF; DNA: TGTGCCAGCAAACCCCCAGAGCGGGGGTTCACAGATACGCAGTATTTT; size: NA; D: TRBD2; J: TRBJ2-3; V: TRBV2
CDR3: CAISEDGWAGGNSNQPQHF; DNA: TGTGCCATCAGTGAAGATGGGTGGGCAGGGGGAAATAGCAATCAGCCCCAGCATTTT; size: NA; D: TRBD1; J: TRBJ1-5; V: TRBV10-3
CDR3: CAISESRQGTGNQPQHF; DNA: TGTGCCATCAGTGAGTCGAGGCAGGGAACGGGGAATCAGCCCCAGCATTTT; size: few; D: NA; J: TRBJ1-5; V: TRBV10-3
CDR3: CASSYREAETQYF; DNA: TGTGCCAGCAGTTACAGGGAGGCGGAGACCCAGTACTTC; size: NA; D: NA; J: TRBJ2-5; V: TRBV6-5
CDR3: CASSSRGAWGAYEQYF; DNA: TGTGCCAGCAGTTCCCGCGGAGCATGGGGGGCCTACGAGCAGTACTTC; size: few; D: NA; J: TRBJ2-7; V: TRBV7-9
CDR3: CSARDAVGVDTQYF; DNA: TGCAGTGCTAGAGATGCGGTAGGGGTGGATACGCAGTATTTT; size: NA; D: NA; J: TRBJ2-3; V: TRBV20-1
CDR3: CSALAGGPNSYNEQFF; DNA: TGCAGTGCACTAGCGGGAGGACCCAACTCCTACAATGAGCAGTTCTTC; size: NA; D: TRBD2; J: TRBJ2-1; V: TRBV20-1
CDR3: CASSIVGLAGGSEQFF; DNA: TGTGCCAGTAGTATAGTAGGACTAGCGGGAGGGTCTGAGCAGTTCTTC; size: few; D: TRBD2; J: TRBJ2-1; V: TRBV19
CDR3: CASSLGTINYGYTF; DNA: TGCGCCAGCAGCTTGGGGACCATTAACTATGGCTACACCTTC; size: few; D: NA; J: TRBJ1-2; V: TRBV5-1
CDR3: CASSTTSGSYNEQFF; DNA: TGCGCCAGCAGCACCACTAGCGGGAGCTACAATGAGCAGTTCTTC; size: many; D: TRBD2; J: TRBJ2-1; V: TRBV5-1
CDR3: CSVVQQLSYEQYF; DNA: TGCAGCGTTGTACAGCAACTTTCCTACGAGCAGTACTTC; size: NA; D: NA; J: TRBJ2-7; V: TRBV29-1
CDR3: CSVESVSSYEQYF; DNA: TGCAGCGTTGAGAGCGTAAGCTCCTACGAGCAGTACTTC; size: NA; D: NA; J: TRBJ2-7; V: TRBV29-1
CDR3: CASRTGGTFYGYTF; DNA: TGCGCCAGCAGGACAGGGGGGACTTTCTATGGCTACACCTTC; size: few; D: TRBD1; J: TRBJ1-2; V: TRBV5-1
CDR3: CASSLTVTISYEQYF; DNA: TGTGCCAGCAGCTTAACTGTAACCATCTCCTACGAGCAGTACTTC; size: NA; D: NA; J: TRBJ2-7; V: TRBV11-1
CDR3: CSARFLNNEQFF; DNA: TGCAGTGCTAGGTTTTTGAACAATGAGCAGTTCTTC; size: few; D: NA; J: TRBJ2-1; V: TRBV20-1
CDR3: CAISPRDRAYEQYF; DNA: TGTGCCATCAGTCCCCGGGACAGAGCCTACGAGCAGTACTTC; size: NA; D: TRBD1; J: TRBJ2-7; V: TRBV10-3
CDR3: CASRTTSGGRANTQYF; DNA: TGTGCCAGCAGGACTACTAGCGGGGGGAGGGCGAATACGCAGTATTTT; size: NA; D: TRBD2; J: TRBJ2-3; V: TRBV2
CDR3: CASRPGPNNSPLHF; DNA: TGTGCCAGCAGACCGGGGCCTAATAATTCACCCCTCCACTTT; size: NA; D: NA; J: TRBJ1-6; V: TRBV12-3/TRBV12-4
CDR3: CASSSSPSFSDTQYF; DNA: TGTGCCAGCAGCTCCTCTCCCTCCTTCTCAGATACGCAGTATTTT; size: NA; D: NA; J: TRBJ2-3; V: TRBV7-2
CDR3: CASSLVLAGGQFF; DNA: TGTGCCAGCAGCTTAGTCCTAGCGGGAGGGCAGTTCTTC; size: few; D: TRBD2; J: TRBJ2-1; V: TRBV7-2
CDR3: CASSLFGLLFEQYF; DNA: TGTGCCAGCAGTCTATTTGGTCTGTTATTCGAGCAGTACTTC; size: NA; D: NA; J: TRBJ2-7; V: TRBV6-2/TRBV6-3